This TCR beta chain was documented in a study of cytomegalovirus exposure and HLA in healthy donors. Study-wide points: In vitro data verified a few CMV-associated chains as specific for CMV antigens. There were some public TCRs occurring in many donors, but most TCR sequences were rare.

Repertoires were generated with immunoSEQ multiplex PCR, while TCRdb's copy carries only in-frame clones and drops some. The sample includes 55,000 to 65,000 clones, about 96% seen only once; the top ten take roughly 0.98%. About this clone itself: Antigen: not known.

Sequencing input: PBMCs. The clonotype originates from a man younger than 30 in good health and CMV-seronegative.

The CDR3 DNA is TGCGCCAGCAGTGATAGGGGTCCCACTGAAGCTTTCTTT. Its protein product is CASSDRGPTEAFF. The chain has TRBV10-2 and TRBJ1-1, with D maybe TRBD1 (5 bases). Germline assignment: CDR1 WSHSY and CDR2 SAAADI. V was cut by 3 bases and J by 4 bases, with 9 bases left in between. The CDR3 length is 13 residues.